Only one count was recorded for the clone carrying this T cell receptor (beta chain). The data were produced by immunoSEQ multiplex PCR, yet TCRdb's version contains in-frame clones alone and is incomplete. This sample has 40,000 to 55,000 clones, with 90% found just once. The sample belongs to a study of blood T cell repertoires in COVID-19. At the level of the study: PBMCs, B-cell-depleted T cells, or T cells were the source of the cDNA or gDNA that made up the material.

Source material: peripheral blood. The sequence was collected from a woman older than 75 with acute or convalescent COVID-19.

CDR3 region: CASSSDRGRYGYTF. The CDR3 bases are TGTGCCAGCAGCTCGGACAGGGGACGCTATGGCTACACCTTC. V usage is TRBV5-5 and J usage is TRBJ1-2; 9 nucleotides align to TRBD1. Trimming removed 3 bases from V and 4 bases from J; junction bases left unmatched: 4. This CDR3 region has 14 residues. CDR1 and CDR2 (germline): SGHKS, YYEKEE (reference sequence).